Each of the 7 T cell receptor beta chains below was sequenced from the same sample in a study of T cell responses to AZD1222 COVID-19 vaccine. Profiling relied on immunoSEQ multiplex PCR, and the TCRdb table lists in-frame clones only, not all of them. The sample carries more than 150,000 clones, 85% to 90% recorded once. Sequenced material: peripheral blood, taken on day 0 of AZD1222 vaccination. These receptors were collected from an adult in good health.

The V call is TRBV2, the J call TRBJ1-3; D call uncertain. CDR1 and CDR2 from the germline V gene are SNHLY and FYNNEI. This CDR3 region has 12 residues. V lost 3 bases to trimming and J lost 2 bases, with 2 bases between them. CDR3 sequence reads: CASSETGNTIYF. DNA of the CDR3: TGTGCCAGCAGTGAGACTGGAAACACCATATATTTT. Filled out from reference TRBV2 and TRBJ1-3, the complete variable domain reads EPEVTQTPSHQVTQMGQEVILRCVPISNHLYFYWYRQILGQKVEFLVSFYNNEISEKSEIFDDQFSVERPDGSNFTLKIRSTKLEDSAMYFCASSETGNTIYFGEGSWLTVV.

V usage is TRBV19 and J usage is TRBJ1-2; possibly TRBD1 for D (6 bases). Germline assignment: CDR1 LNHDA and CDR2 SQIVND (reference sequence). The CDR3 loop spans 14 amino acids. Between the trimmed V and J ends, which lost 1 base and 0 bases, there was a span of 6 bases. CDR3 residues: CASSIGTANYGYTF. As DNA, the CDR3 is TGTGCCAGTAGTATAGGGACAGCTAACTATGGCTACACCTTC. The variable domain in full, completed from reference TRBV19 and TRBJ1-2, reads DGGITQSPKYLFRKEGQNVTLSCEQNLNHDAMYWYRQDPGQGLRLIYYSQIVNDFQKGDIAEGYSVSREKKESFPLTVTSAQKNPTAFYLCASSIGTANYGYTFGSGTRLTVV.

This sequence joins TRBV7-9 and TRBJ2-3, with D unclear. CDR1 and CDR2 (germline): SEHNR, FQNEAQ (reference sequence). V lost 7 bases and J lost 2, with 4 bases in between. There are 11 residues in the CDR3. The CDR3 spells CASTSTDTQYF. CDR3 in DNA: TGTGCCAGCACCTCCACAGATACGCAGTATTTT.

This clone was observed once. This rearrangement joins TRBV19 to TRBJ1-5; maybe TRBD1 (6 bases). The germline gives CDR1 LNHDA, CDR2 SQIVND (reference sequence). Trimming stripped 6 bases from V and 2 bases from J, with 14 bases between. The length of the CDR3 is 15 residues. The CDR3: CASRLQGFGNQPQHF. The CDR3 DNA sequence: TGTGCCAGTAGACTACAGGGTTTTGGCAATCAGCCCCAGCATTTT.

This clone was seen just once. The rearrangement joins TRBV24-1 to TRBJ2-3; D possibly uses TRBD1 or TRBD2 (5 bases each). From germline, CDR1 is KGHDR and CDR2 SFDVKD. The CDR3 runs to 15 residues. Trimming shortened V by 7 bases and J by 0 bases, and 13 bases separated the two germline ends. CDR3 bases: TGTGCCACCAGCAGAGGGGCCGTAAGCACAGATACGCAGTATTTT. This sequence encodes CATSRGAVSTDTQYF.

On this clone itself: Other nucleotide sequences from this sample produce the same CDR3. The V gene is TRBV5-6, the J gene TRBJ1-5; D might be TRBD1 (5 bases). V lost 0 bases and J 4 bases, leaving 11 bases between the germline ends. Germline CDR1 reads SGHDT; CDR2 reads YYEEEE. This CDR3 comprises 15 residues. This chain's CDR3 is CASSLGPGPNQPQHF. The CDR3 coding sequence is TGTGCCAGCAGCTTGGGGCCAGGGCCAAATCAGCCCCAGCATTTT.

The chain uses TRBV19 and TRBJ2-3; D is possibly TRBD2 (5 bases). V shed 5 bases and J shed 4 bases, with 16 bases lying between them. Germline V gene lookup returns CDR1 LNHDA and CDR2 SQIVND (reference sequence). This CDR3 region has 15 residues. DNA for the CDR3: TGTGCCAGTAGTTCCGCTGGGAGAGAGGCAGATACGCAGTATTTT. Residues: CASSSAGREADTQYF.